Below, one T cell receptor (beta chain) is given with its context. As yet, its antigen is unknown. A much larger clone lies one base from this, so it may be a read error. TCRdb reanalysed the reads using MiXCR and keeps one entry per CDR3 protein. The data contain more than 150,000 distinct CDR3 sequences, approximately 30% of them seen just once; the ten biggest clones take up approximately 30%. The CDR3 loop spans 16 amino acids. Germline V gene data show CDR1 as ENHRY and CDR2 as SYGVKD. The data derive from a study of T cell repertoires in cytomegalovirus infection. Study details: From public TCR beta signatures came an indication of both CMV infection and matching HLA type.

Findings of the study overall: HLA-C-restricted CMV-specific TCR beta clonotypes were dominant in the ex vivo response.

The origin of this receptor is a human donor in good health (CMV status not recorded). Some clones in this sample may be carry-over from other donors' samples. The sequencing input was PBMCs. This chain connects TRBV10-3 to TRBJ1-2, with 9 bases fitting TRBD1. CDR3 coding DNA: TGTGCCATCAGTCGACAGGGGGTAAGAGGGACGGATGGCTGCACCTTC. Translating it yields CAISRQGVRGTDGCTF.